This T cell receptor beta chain is from a study of blood T cell repertoires in COVID-19 (dated by TCRdb to the early 2020s). Concerning the study at large: Samples from collaborators originated in the United States, Italy and Spain and spanned both the acute and convalescent phases of COVID-19. The prospective study material was composed of cDNA or gDNA derived from T cells, B-cell-depleted T cells, or PBMCs. The dataset comprised deeply sampled blood TCRbeta repertoires from subjects exposed to, actively infected with, or recovered from COVID-19. A freely available public database, intended as a resource for researchers studying the immune response to SARS-CoV-2, is where the repertoires were released. Samples came from the ongoing ImmuneRACE study (first 160 participants) plus 1,254 subjects from 6 global collaborators. Sample metadata almost always included a de-identified subject ID, COVID-19 status, age in years and sex. Where HLA class I and class II types were available, the types were taken from metadata supplied by the sample provider, not from assay-based typing. Broad study findings and their caveats: How much clinical and demographic metadata was included differed by source and by participant, and the metadata was provided uncurated.

TCRbeta CDR3 regions were amplified from genomic DNA using the immunoSEQ Assay, a bias-controlled multiplex PCR. Per the authors' processing: Nucleated cell counts per sample were estimated from amplification of reference gene primers within the assay. To quantify the absolute abundance of each unique TCRbeta CDR3 rearrangement, sequence reads were collapsed and filtered. For each sample, productive Simpson clonality was calculated as the square root of Simpson's diversity index across productive rearrangements. TCRdb holds this immuneACCESS table with in-frame rearrangements only. Some clones are missing; in checked studies, unresolved V genes explain under half, and the rest has no known cause. The DNA gave D and trimming, while V, J and clone size come from that table. The sample table shows over 40,000 clones, and roughly 90% are seen once. Around 13% of the sample is held by the ten biggest clonotypes.

As to this clone: No cognate antigen has been identified for it. Per-nucleotide qualities are absent, and no much larger clonotype sits a single base away.

The collaborating institutions used their own protocols to collect whole blood in K2EDTA tubes. Collaborator samples were shipped for TCRbeta analysis as frozen whole blood, isolated PBMCs, or DNA extracted from either sample type. The clonotype was recovered from a human donor in a cohort sampled during active COVID-19. The specimen sequenced was peripheral blood.

The sequenced DNA is TGTGCCAGCAGCTCCAGGGGAGGGGAGACCCAGTACTTC. Its translation reads: CASSSRGGETQYF. The chain was built from TRBV7-9 and TRBJ2-5, with a tentative D gene TRBD2 over 7 matching bases. Trimming at the junction amounts to 4 bases on V and 5 bases on J, and the germline ends lie 11 bases apart. The CDR3 sequence holds 13 residues, the cysteine and phenylalanine included. Only CDR3 DNA is held: 39 bases, read in frame from base 1. The CDR1 and CDR2 encoded by the germline V gene (reference sequence) are SEHNR and FQNEAQ.